This TCR beta chain is drawn from a study of post-analysis software for immune sequencing data. Findings and limits, study-wide: Roughly five TRBV segments appeared more often in patients than in controls, and TRBV5-6, TRBV5-1 and TRBV20-1 were among these. A significant reduction in normalized Chao1 diversity was observed in multiple sclerosis patients versus controls.

There are a few counts of this clonotype. Its antigen remains unidentified. Germline lookup yields CDR1 MNHEY and CDR2 SMNVEV (reference sequence). CDR3 size: 17 residues. Losses at the gene ends were 3 bases for V and 7 bases for J; bases not matched to a gene: 15. Unique molecular identifiers were carried by the TCR beta cDNA libraries. Hundreds of thousands of cDNA molecules came from roughly 1 to 10 million T cells. TCRdb itself ran the PCR reads through MiXCR, one entry per CDR3 protein. Of about 820,000 distinct CDR3 sequences listed, approximately 53% are singletons. This rearrangement joins TRBV27 to TRBJ2-1; 7 bases align to TRBD1. The TCR was taken from a girl between 10 and 17 years old with multiple sclerosis. Material: blood. CDR3 DNA: TGTGCCAGCAGTTTTGCGGCAGGGGGTGGAGTGAGGAATGAGCAGTTCTTC. It codes for CASSFAAGGGVRNEQFF.